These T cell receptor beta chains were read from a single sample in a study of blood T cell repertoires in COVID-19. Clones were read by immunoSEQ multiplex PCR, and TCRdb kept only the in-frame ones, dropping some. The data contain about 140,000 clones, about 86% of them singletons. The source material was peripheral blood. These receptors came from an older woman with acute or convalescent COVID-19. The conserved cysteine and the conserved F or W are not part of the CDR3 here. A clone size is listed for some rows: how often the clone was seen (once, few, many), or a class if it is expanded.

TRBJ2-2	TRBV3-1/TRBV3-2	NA	ASSHMRANTGELF
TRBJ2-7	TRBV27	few	ASSFTVALSYEQY
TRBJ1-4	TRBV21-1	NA	ASSNDRGLLNEKLF
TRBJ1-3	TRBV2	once	ASSPGQVRYSGNTIY
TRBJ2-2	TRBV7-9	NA	ASSLEVAYGGELF
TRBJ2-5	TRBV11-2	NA	ASRPSGGSQETQY
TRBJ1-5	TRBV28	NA	ASSLAGGGGQPQH
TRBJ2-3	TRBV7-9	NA	ASSLRGSTDTQY
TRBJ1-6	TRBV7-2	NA	ASSLGHDSPLH
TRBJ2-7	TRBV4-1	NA	ASSLTTGNYEQY
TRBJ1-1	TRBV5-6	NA	ASSFGGMNTEAF
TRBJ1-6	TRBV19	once	ASSIKPRGSPLH
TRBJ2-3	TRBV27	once	ASSLSERPTDTQY